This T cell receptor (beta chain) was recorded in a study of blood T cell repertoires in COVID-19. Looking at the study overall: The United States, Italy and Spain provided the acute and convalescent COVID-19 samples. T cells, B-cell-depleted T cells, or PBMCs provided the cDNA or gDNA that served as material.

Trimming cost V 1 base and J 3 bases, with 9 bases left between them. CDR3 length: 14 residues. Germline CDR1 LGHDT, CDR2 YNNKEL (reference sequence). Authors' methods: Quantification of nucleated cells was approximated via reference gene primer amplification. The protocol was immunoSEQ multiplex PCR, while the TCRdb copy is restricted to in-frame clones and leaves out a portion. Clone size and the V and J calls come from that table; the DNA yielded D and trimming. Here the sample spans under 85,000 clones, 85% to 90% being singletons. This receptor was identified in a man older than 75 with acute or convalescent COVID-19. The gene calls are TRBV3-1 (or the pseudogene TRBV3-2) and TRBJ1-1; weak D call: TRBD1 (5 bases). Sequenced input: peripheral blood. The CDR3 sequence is CASSQAGTYTEAFF. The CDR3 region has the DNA TGTGCCAGCAGCCAAGCCGGGACTTACACTGAAGCTTTCTTT.